Listed below are T cell receptor beta chains from one sample, sequenced in a study of cytomegalovirus exposure and HLA in healthy donors. The repertoire was sequenced with immunoSEQ multiplex PCR; TCRdb's copy has only in-frame clones and lacks some. The repertoire holds tens of thousands of clones, with around 85% as singletons. What was sequenced was PBMCs. Receptors were obtained from a man aged 25 to 45 in good health and CMV-seronegative. Both conserved end residues are part of each CDR3. A D gene is named only where the DNA matches it firmly. For some rows the clone size is stated as once, few or many, or as a class when expanded; others skip it.

V: TRBV5-8
length: 13
size: .
J: TRBJ2-1
D: .
DNA: TGTGCCAGCAGCCCAGGGCTCGTCGATGAGCAGTTCTTC
CDR3: CASSPGLVDEQFF

V: TRBV29-1
length: 14
size: .
J: TRBJ1-1
D: .
DNA: TGCAGCGTCCGGGGGAGAGGCACGGCCACTGAAGCTTTCTTT
CDR3: CSVRGRGTATEAFF

V: TRBV5-8
length: 14
size: .
J: TRBJ1-2
D: .
DNA: TGTGCCAGCAGCTTGGGACAGCTCTCCTATGGCTACACCTTC
CDR3: CASSLGQLSYGYTF

V: TRBV9
length: 15
size: .
J: TRBJ2-1
D: TRBD2
DNA: TGTGCCAGCAGCGTAGGCGGGAGGACCTACAATGAGCAGTTCTTC
CDR3: CASSVGGRTYNEQFF

V: TRBV5-6
length: 15
size: .
J: TRBJ2-1
D: .
DNA: TGTGCCAGCAGCTGGCCCCAGGGAGGGGGCAATGAGCAGTTCTTC
CDR3: CASSWPQGGGNEQFF

V: TRBV27
length: 14
size: once
J: TRBJ1-1
D: .
DNA: TGTGCCAGCAGTTTTAAGTGGGGAGCCACTGAAGCTTTCTTT
CDR3: CASSFKWGATEAFF

V: TRBV29-1
length: 18
size: .
J: TRBJ2-4
D: TRBD2
DNA: TGCAGCGTTGAGACTAGCGGGAGCCCCGGGGGAGCCAAAAACATTCAGTACTTC
CDR3: CSVETSGSPGGAKNIQYF

V: TRBV15
length: 15
size: .
J: TRBJ1-3
D: .
DNA: TGTGCCACCAGCAGAGATCGGGGCTCTGGAAACACCATATATTTT
CDR3: CATSRDRGSGNTIYF

V: TRBV2
length: 17
size: .
J: TRBJ2-4
D: .
DNA: TGTGCCAGCAGCTCATGGGACAAACAAGGGGCCAAAAACATTCAGTACTTC
CDR3: CASSSWDKQGAKNIQYF

V: TRBV5-1
length: 19
size: .
J: TRBJ2-2
D: TRBD2
DNA: TGCGCCAGCAGCTTGGACCCCACTAGACGAGCGGGAGAGGCCGGGGAGCTGTTTTTT
CDR3: CASSLDPTRRAGEAGELFF

V: TRBV9
length: 13
size: .
J: TRBJ2-5
D: .
DNA: TGTGCCAGCAGCGTGACCAGCGACAGCGCCCAGTACTTC
CDR3: CASSVTSDSAQYF

V: TRBV19
length: 14
size: .
J: TRBJ1-5
D: TRBD1
DNA: TGTGCCAGTAATAAAGACAGGGCTTGGCAGCCCCAGCATTTT
CDR3: CASNKDRAWQPQHF

V: TRBV6-4
length: 15
size: .
J: TRBJ2-2
D: .
DNA: TGTGCCACCTCCGACGACAGTACGAACACCGGGGAGCTGTTTTTT
CDR3: CATSDDSTNTGELFF

V: TRBV4-3
length: 15
size: .
J: TRBJ1-1
D: TRBD1
DNA: TGCGCCAGCAGCCATGTTACAGGGGATAGCACTGAAGCTTTCTTT
CDR3: CASSHVTGDSTEAFF

V: TRBV19
length: 14
size: .
J: TRBJ2-7
D: .
DNA: TGTGCCAGTAGTATAAAGCGGGTTAACGCCGAGCAGTACTTC
CDR3: CASSIKRVNAEQYF

V: TRBV9
length: 14
size: .
J: TRBJ2-1
D: .
DNA: TGTGCCAGCAGCCCTCCGGGTATCCAAAATGAGCAGTTCTTC
CDR3: CASSPPGIQNEQFF

V: TRBV5-3
length: 14
size: .
J: TRBJ2-7
D: .
DNA: TGTGCCAGAAGCTTGGATAGGGGTCCCTACGAGCAGTACTTC
CDR3: CARSLDRGPYEQYF

V: TRBV4-3
length: 16
size: few
J: TRBJ2-6
D: TRBD2
DNA: TGCGCCAGCAGCCAAGATAGCGGGGCTGGGGCCAACGTCCTGACTTTC
CDR3: CASSQDSGAGANVLTF

V: TRBV10-3
length: 13
size: .
J: TRBJ2-5
D: TRBD1
DNA: TGTGCCACCTCCTTGACAGGGTTGGAGACCCAGTACTTC
CDR3: CATSLTGLETQYF

V: TRBV2
length: 15
size: .
J: TRBJ1-5
D: .
DNA: TGTGCCAGCAGTGAACACAGGGTAACGAATCAGCCCCAGCATTTT
CDR3: CASSEHRVTNQPQHF

V: TRBV7-8
length: 16
size: .
J: TRBJ1-5
D: TRBD1
DNA: TGTGCCAGCAGCCACGGGACAGGATGGAGCAATCAGCCCCAGCATTTT
CDR3: CASSHGTGWSNQPQHF

V: TRBV7-9
length: 15
size: few
J: TRBJ1-4
D: TRBD1
DNA: TGTGCCAGCAGCTTAGCCGGGACAGTGGGTGAAAAACTGTTTTTT
CDR3: CASSLAGTVGEKLFF

V: TRBV4-1
length: 14
size: .
J: TRBJ2-3
D: .
DNA: TGCGCCAGCAGCCAAAGAGGGCCGTCGGATACGCAGTATTTT
CDR3: CASSQRGPSDTQYF

V: TRBV7-2
length: 14
size: .
J: TRBJ1-3
D: .
DNA: TGTGCCAGCAGCTCAACAGGGTTTGCGAACACCATATATTTT
CDR3: CASSSTGFANTIYF

V: TRBV7-2
length: 14
size: .
J: TRBJ2-5
D: .
DNA: TGTGCCAGCAGCTACCCGACAGGCGGGGGGACCCAGTACTTC
CDR3: CASSYPTGGGTQYF

V: TRBV7-9
length: 15
size: .
J: TRBJ2-2
D: .
DNA: TGTGCCAGCAGCCCAGGGGGCCGGGGGGCCGGGGAGCTGTTTTTT
CDR3: CASSPGGRGAGELFF

V: TRBV11-3
length: 13
size: few
J: TRBJ2-2
D: .
DNA: TGTGCCGGCAAGGCGGGGAACACCGGGGAGCTGTTTTTT
CDR3: CAGKAGNTGELFF

V: TRBV9
length: 20
size: .
J: TRBJ2-1
D: .
DNA: TGTGCCAGCAGCGTAGGCGGTGGAGGCCGATGGCGGCTCTCCTACAATGAGCAGTTCTTC
CDR3: CASSVGGGGRWRLSYNEQFF

V: TRBV11-2
length: 17
size: .
J: TRBJ2-2
D: TRBD2
DNA: TGTGCCAGCAGCTTGTCATCCAGCGGGGCTCGGGCCGGGGAGCTGTTTTTT
CDR3: CASSLSSSGARAGELFF

V: TRBV27
length: 14
size: .
J: TRBJ2-1
D: .
DNA: TGTGCCAGCAGTTTTTACTTACAGAGTCCTGAGCAGTTCTTC
CDR3: CASSFYLQSPEQFF

V: TRBV5-1
length: 15
size: once
J: TRBJ1-4
D: .
DNA: TGCGCCAGCAGCCACGGTGAGGGTTCGGGTGAAAAACTGTTTTTT
CDR3: CASSHGEGSGEKLFF

V: TRBV27
length: 16
size: .
J: TRBJ1-3
D: .
DNA: TGTGCCAGCAGTTTATCCTCAGGTCCCTCTGGAAACACCATATATTTT
CDR3: CASSLSSGPSGNTIYF

V: TRBV28
length: 13
size: .
J: TRBJ1-2
D: .
DNA: TGTGCCAGCAGTTTATCAAGGGACATTGGCTACACCTTC
CDR3: CASSLSRDIGYTF

V: TRBV29-1
length: 15
size: once
J: TRBJ2-7
D: TRBD2
DNA: TGCAGCGTTGAAGATTCGGCGGGGGGGCCCCCTGAGCAGTACTTC
CDR3: CSVEDSAGGPPEQYF

V: TRBV7-3
length: 16
size: few
J: TRBJ2-2
D: .
DNA: TGTGCCAGCAGCTTAACAGGGGATTCGAACACCGGGGAGCTGTTTTTT
CDR3: CASSLTGDSNTGELFF